The next 20 T cell receptor beta chains were all read from a single sample in a study of blood T cell repertoires in COVID-19. The repertoire was sequenced with immunoSEQ multiplex PCR; TCRdb's copy has only in-frame clones and lacks some. The table shows 90,000 to 150,000 clones, with over 60% occurring only once. The sequencing sample was made of peripheral blood. The receptors were gathered from a woman older than 75 with acute or convalescent COVID-19.

The chain joins TRBV2 to TRBJ1-1; D is perhaps TRBD1 (5 bases). The CDR3 is made up of 14 amino acids. Germline V gene lookup returns CDR1 SNHLY and CDR2 FYNNEI. V dropped 5 bases and J dropped 3 bases, with 13 bases sitting between them. The chain's CDR3 is CASSTRAVDTEAFF. CDR3 bases: TGTGCCAGCAGTACCAGGGCGGTGGACACTGAAGCTTTCTTT.

The rearrangement links TRBV11-2 to TRBJ2-7, with 8 bases fitting TRBD2. The CDR3 totals 15 residues. The V gene end was trimmed by 4 bases and the J gene end by 2 bases; junction bases not matched to a gene: 7. The V gene's germline CDR1 is SGHAT and CDR2 FQNNGV. CDR3 loop: CASSSSGRSTYEQYF. Written as DNA, the CDR3 is TGTGCCAGCAGCTCGAGCGGGAGAAGCACCTACGAGCAGTACTTC.

The CDR3 here is CASSQEQHTDTQYF. The CDR3 DNA reads TGCGCCAGCAGCCAAGAACAGCACACAGATACGCAGTATTTT. J is TRBJ2-3 and V is TRBV4-3; D is unclear. The germline CDR1 and CDR2 sequences are LGHNA and YSLEER. Trimming left V 0 bases short and J 2 bases short, with 6 bases between. The CDR3 length is 14 residues.

The CDR3 DNA reads TGCGCCAGCAGTCAACTAGCGGCAGGGGTAGAGGGCTACACCTTC. Residues: CASSQLAAGVEGYTF. The chain has TRBV23-1 and TRBJ1-2, with D perhaps matching TRBD1 (6 bases). TRBV23-1 is known as an ORF, though its function is uncertain. This CDR3 contains 15 residues. V was pared by 2 bases and J by 8 bases, with 18 bases between.

The J gene is TRBJ1-4, the V gene TRBV12-3 or TRBV12-4; D gene unclear. The CDR3 length is 13 residues. V gave up 6 bases and J gave up 10 bases, with 15 bases separating them. CDR3 bases: TGTGCCAGCAGCCAAACGAGGGAAGGAAAACTGTTTTTT. Protein sequence: CASSQTREGKLFF.

The genes are TRBV9 and TRBJ2-5, with D possibly being TRBD2 (6 bases). V was shortened by 3 bases and J by 4 bases, with 16 bases between the two germline ends. The CDR3 has 15 amino acids. In germline, CDR1 is SGDLS, CDR2 YYNGEE. Here the CDR3 reads CASSGRGNWGETQYF. CDR3 sequence (DNA): TGTGCCAGCAGCGGGAGGGGAAACTGGGGAGAGACCCAGTACTTC.

Only a few counts were recorded for this clone. The chain joins TRBV30 to TRBJ1-3, with D unresolved. V shed 1 base and J shed 0 bases, with 7 bases lying between them. Germline V gives CDR1 GTSNPN, CDR2 SVGIG (reference sequence). The CDR3 totals 14 residues. The CDR3 sequence: CAWSGSLSGNTIYF. In DNA, the CDR3 is TGTGCCTGGAGTGGAAGCCTCTCTGGAAACACCATATATTTT.

The V and J genes are TRBV6-5 and TRBJ1-5; D possibly corresponds to TRBD1 (5 bases). V was trimmed by 0 bases and J by 4 bases, leaving 10 bases between them. The CDR3 has 15 residues. Germline CDR1 MNHEY, CDR2 SVGAGI. DNA for the CDR3: TGTGCCAGCAGTTACTCGGGGCAGGCTAATCAGCCCCAGCATTTT. It translates to CASSYSGQANQPQHF.

This rearrangement joins TRBV4-2 to TRBJ2-3; the match to TRBD2 covers 9 bases. Germline CDR1 is LGHNA and CDR2 is YNFKEQ. V lost 0 bases and J lost 1; bases outside the gene matches: 5. The CDR3 consists of 17 residues. As DNA, the CDR3 is TGTGCCAGCAGCCAAGATTGGGCGGGAGGGGGCACAGATACGCAGTATTTT. It specifies CASSQDWAGGGTDTQYF.

The V and J genes are TRBV19 and TRBJ2-1; possible D gene TRBD2, 6 bases. Germline CDR1 and CDR2: LNHDA and SQIVND (reference sequence). Trimming took off 5 bases at V and 6 bases at J, with 14 bases between the two ends. CDR3 length: 14 amino acids. The CDR3 loop reads CASSAAGRFNEQFF. The CDR3 DNA sequence: TGTGCCAGTAGTGCGGCGGGGCGGTTCAATGAGCAGTTCTTC.

The J gene is TRBJ1-1, the V gene TRBV6-2 or TRBV6-3, with D unclear. Germline CDR1 is MNHEY and CDR2 is SVGEGT. The CDR3 totals 15 residues. V lost 4 bases and J lost 10, with 22 bases in between. The CDR3 nucleotides read TGTGCCAGCAGTTGGCCCACCCAAGGAGTTCTGGGAGCTTTCTTT. Amino acids: CASSWPTQGVLGAFF.

CDR3 in amino acids: CASSRTGPYEQYF. The CDR3 DNA sequence: TGTGCCAGTAGTCGGACAGGCCCCTACGAGCAGTACTTC. The gene calls are TRBV19 and TRBJ2-7; 7 nucleotides line up with TRBD1. V shed 5 bases and J 2 bases; nucleotides not matched to a gene: 3. Per germline, CDR1 LNHDA and CDR2 SQIVND (reference sequence). The CDR3 runs 13 residues.

The chain couples TRBV7-9 to TRBJ1-4; a possible D gene is TRBD1 (5 bases). Germline CDR1 and CDR2: SEHNR and FQNEAQ (reference sequence). Trimming pared 5 bases from V and 7 bases from J, leaving 23 bases between. The CDR3 runs 17 residues. CDR3: CASSPSGPGVTFEKLFF. CDR3 bases: TGTGCCAGCAGCCCCAGCGGGCCGGGGGTGACCTTTGAAAAACTGTTTTTT.

The rearrangement uses TRBV10-3 and TRBJ1-1; D possibly corresponds to TRBD1 (6 bases). V was cut by 4 bases and J by 2 bases, with 11 bases left in between. The CDR3 is 14 amino acids. In germline, CDR1 is ENHRY, CDR2 SYGVKD. This chain's CDR3 is CAISGTGLNTEAFF. DNA of the CDR3: TGTGCCATCAGTGGTACAGGGCTAAACACTGAAGCTTTCTTT.

The chain couples TRBV19 to TRBJ2-7; D uncertain. The V gene's germline CDR1 is LNHDA and CDR2 SQIVND (reference sequence). V shed 4 bases and J shed 2 bases, with 12 bases lying between them. The CDR3 length is 14 residues. The CDR3, as DNA: TGTGCCAGTAGTACCTCCGACTCTGCCTACGAGCAGTACTTC. This codes for CASSTSDSAYEQYF.

V and J are TRBV6-2 or TRBV6-3 and TRBJ1-1, with D uncertain. Germline values: CDR1 MNHEY, CDR2 SVGEGT. The V end lost 3 bases, the J end lost 6 bases, and 14 bases lay between the germline ends. This CDR3 comprises 14 residues. CDR3 nucleotides: TGTGCCAGCAGTTATACGGGGAACCGCGCTGAAGCTTTCTTT. Its translation: CASSYTGNRAEAFF.

This sequence joins TRBV5-5 and TRBJ2-5, with a possible D match to TRBD2 (6 bases). The CDR3 consists of 13 residues. In germline, CDR1 is SGHKS, CDR2 YYEKEE (reference sequence). V lost 4 bases to trimming and J lost 2 bases, with 9 bases between them. CDR3 nucleotide sequence: TGTGCCAGCAGCCCCGGGGGTCAAGAGACCCAGTACTTC. Translated, it gives CASSPGGQETQYF.

The CDR3 DNA reads as TGTGCCAGCAGCGTAGACATCAGGCGGGCCGGGGAGCTGTTTTTT. This encodes CASSVDIRRAGELFF. The V call is TRBV9, the J call TRBJ2-2; the D gene is possibly TRBD2 (5 bases). Germline lookup yields CDR1 SGDLS and CDR2 YYNGEE. Trimming took off 0 bases at V and 6 bases at J, with 12 bases between the two ends. The CDR3 is 15 residues long. Combining the CDR3 with reference TRBV9 and TRBJ2-2 gives the whole variable domain DSGVTQTPKHLITATGQRVTLRCSPRSGDLSVYWYQQSLDQGLQFLIQYYNGEERAKGNILERFSAQQFPDLHSELNLSSLELGDSALYFCASSVDIRRAGELFFGEGSRLTVL.

J is TRBJ1-3 and V is TRBV5-1; the D gene is possibly TRBD1 (6 bases). The germline gives CDR1 SGHRS, CDR2 YFSETQ. The CDR3 has 16 amino acids. Trimming left V 1 base short and J 3 bases short, with 14 bases between. The CDR3 reads CASSLSGTLSGNTIYF. The CDR3 DNA follows: TGCGCCAGCAGCTTGTCCGGGACACTGAGTGGAAACACCATATATTTT.

V gene TRBV6-2 or TRBV6-3 combines with J gene TRBJ2-1; TRBD2 might be the D (5 bases). CDR1 is MNHEY and CDR2 is SVGEGT in the germline V gene. Trimming took 4 bases from V and 2 from J, leaving 18 bases between them. The CDR3 is 17 residues long. CDR3 loop: CASSFPPRVSPYNEQFF. For the CDR3, the DNA is TGTGCCAGCAGTTTCCCTCCGAGGGTCAGTCCCTACAATGAGCAGTTCTTC.